These 2 T cell receptor beta chains originate from one sample sequenced in a study of blood T cells in healthy people across ages. Alongside a J-beta primer mix, a sample-barcoded 5' primer served in a second PCR lasting about 6 to 11 cycles. MiXCR was run by TCRdb on the 5' RACE reads, yielding one entry per CDR3 protein. The table has 1.6 million or so distinct CDR3 sequences, almost 35% seen once; the top ten hold approximately 11%. The sample was blood. The receptors stem from a woman aged 30 to 39 in good health.

Comment on this clonotype: At one of its ends the junction is not consistent with the germline gene, which may arise from a read error. V usage is TRBV11-1 and J usage is TRBJ2-1, with D hard to call. The germline CDR1 and CDR2 sequences are SGHAT and FQDESV (reference sequence). The CDR3 runs to 14 residues. The CDR3 DNA reads TGTGCCAGCAGCTTGGCACTAAGCGACAACGAGCAGTTCTTC. It yields the protein CASSLALSDNEQFF.

The chain couples TRBV29-1 to TRBJ1-5; D might be TRBD1 (5 bases). V lost 6 bases to trimming and J lost 2 bases, with 17 bases between them. This CDR3 is built from 15 residues. CDR1 and CDR2 from the germline V gene are SQVTM and ANQGSEA. The CDR3 DNA reads as TGCAGCGTCTTGATCTCAGGGACCGGCAATCAGCCCCAGCATTTT. Translated, it gives CSVLISGTGNQPQHF.